These 16 T cell receptor beta chains came from one sample sequenced in a study of cytomegalovirus exposure and HLA in healthy donors. PCR used 60 Vbeta primers and 13 Jbeta primers. Sequencing used immunoSEQ multiplex PCR; TCRdb keeps in-frame clones, though not all of them. The sample shows about 130,000 clones, approximately 82% of them seen only once. The sample taken for sequencing was PBMCs. These receptors were obtained from a man younger than 30 in good health and CMV-seropositive.

V and J are TRBV2 and TRBJ2-7; D is ambiguous. The germline V gene has CDR1 SNHLY and CDR2 FYNNEI. The CDR3 loop spans 15 amino acids. V was pared by 2 bases and J by 3 bases, with 14 bases between. The CDR3 loop reads CASSEPSTTNYEQYF. The CDR3 nucleotides read TGTGCCAGCAGTGAACCGTCGACAACAAACTACGAGCAGTACTTC. The whole variable domain, remainder taken from reference TRBV2 and TRBJ2-7, is EPEVTQTPSHQVTQMGQEVILRCVPISNHLYFYWYRQILGQKVEFLVSFYNNEISEKSEIFDDQFSVERPDGSNFTLKIRSTKLEDSAMYFCASSEPSTTNYEQYFGPGTRLTVT.

This clone showed up just a few times. The chain employs TRBV5-1 and TRBJ1-1, with D tentatively TRBD1 (5 bases). From germline, CDR1 is SGHRS and CDR2 YFSETQ. The CDR3 loop spans 14 amino acids. The V and J ends lost 0 bases and 1 base respectively, with 7 bases between them. CDR3 DNA sequence: TGCGCCAGCAGCTTGGGACAGTCGAACACTGAAGCTTTCTTT. Translation: CASSLGQSNTEAFF. Full variable domain (outside the CDR3, taken from reference TRBV5-1 and TRBJ1-1): KAGVTQTPRYLIKTRGQQVTLSCSPISGHRSVSWYQQTPGQGLQFLFEYFSETQRNKGNFPGRFSGRQFSNSRSEMNVSTLELGDSALYLCASSLGQSNTEAFFGQGTRLTVV.

This chain uses TRBV2 with TRBJ1-6; 8 bases agree with TRBD1. Trimming at V came to 6 bases and at J to 9 bases, leaving 10 bases not matched to a gene. This CDR3 region has 15 residues. CDR1 is SNHLY, CDR2 FYNNEI, per germline. This chain's CDR3 is CASRWAGGSGSPLHF. CDR3 coding DNA: TGTGCCAGCAGATGGGCAGGGGGCTCGGGTTCACCCCTCCACTTT.

As DNA, the CDR3 is TGCGCCAGCAGTGGGGGGCTAGTTGGGACTGAAGCTTTCTTT. Translated: CASSGGLVGTEAFF. The chain uses TRBV10-2 and TRBJ1-1; D perhaps matches TRBD1 (6 bases). V gave up 4 bases and J gave up 5 bases, with 14 bases separating them. CDR3 length equals 14 residues. CDR1 is WSHSY and CDR2 is SAAADI in the germline V gene.

The rearrangement links TRBV19 to TRBJ2-5; D perhaps matches TRBD1 (5 bases). From germline, CDR1 is LNHDA and CDR2 SQIVND (reference sequence). This CDR3 spans 14 amino acids. The V and J ends lost 3 bases and 2 bases respectively, with 10 bases between them. CDR3 region: CASSIQQGQETQYF. The CDR3 DNA reads as TGTGCCAGTAGTATTCAGCAGGGTCAAGAGACCCAGTACTTC.

This rearrangement joins TRBV5-8 to TRBJ2-6; tentative D call: TRBD2 (6 bases). CDR1 SGHTS and CDR2 YDEGEE come from the germline V gene. The CDR3 extends over 18 amino acids. Trimming cost V 4 bases and J 2 bases, with 19 bases left between them. As DNA, the CDR3 is TGTGCCAGCAGCCCGACCATACGGGGGTCTCCTGGGGCCAACGTCCTGACTTTC. It translates to CASSPTIRGSPGANVLTF.

The chain employs TRBV2 and TRBJ2-7, with 9 bases that match TRBD1. Germline CDR1 is SNHLY and CDR2 is FYNNEI. The CDR3 is 15 amino acids. V shed 6 bases and J 5 bases; nucleotides not matched to a gene: 11. As DNA, the CDR3 is TGTGCCAGCAGGGGGGTGGGACAGGGAGACAACGAGCAGTACTTC. Translation: CASRGVGQGDNEQYF. Based on the CDR3 plus reference TRBV2 and TRBJ2-7, the full variable domain is EPEVTQTPSHQVTQMGQEVILRCVPISNHLYFYWYRQILGQKVEFLVSFYNNEISEKSEIFDDQFSVERPDGSNFTLKIRSTKLEDSAMYFCASRGVGQGDNEQYFGPGTRLTVT.

This clone appeared a few times. This chain links TRBV5-1 with TRBJ2-6; tentative D call: TRBD2 (6 bases). This CDR3 spans 16 amino acids. The germline CDR1 and CDR2 sequences are SGHRS and YFSETQ. Trimming removed 5 bases at V and 0 bases at J, with 12 bases between. The CDR3 region is CASRRDGYSGANVLTF. The CDR3 DNA reads TGCGCCAGCAGGCGGGACGGGTACTCTGGGGCCAACGTCCTGACTTTC.

The table lists this clone with a few counts. V gene TRBV6-5 combines with J gene TRBJ2-7; D is undetermined. The CDR3 is made up of 12 amino acids. Trimming took off 6 bases at V and 3 bases at J, with 9 bases between the two ends. Looked up from germline, CDR1 is MNHEY and CDR2 is SVGAGI. The CDR3 DNA sequence: TGTGCCAGCAGAACAGAGAACTACGAGCAGTACTTC. It encodes CASRTENYEQYF.

This chain links TRBV18 with TRBJ1-1, with D uncertain. Germline V lookup: CDR1 KGHSH, CDR2 LQKENI. Trimming cost V 3 bases and J 4 bases, with 9 bases left between them. The CDR3 length is 13 residues. The CDR3 loop is CASSPSYSTEAFF. The CDR3 bases are TGTGCCAGCTCACCGTCCTATAGCACTGAAGCTTTCTTT.

J is TRBJ2-5 and V is TRBV11-2; the match to TRBD1 covers 7 bases. V was clipped by 5 bases and J by 4 bases; unmatched bases: 13. Germline V gives CDR1 SGHAT, CDR2 FQNNGV. The CDR3 loop spans 16 amino acids. The CDR3 protein is CASSPATGYVAETQYF. DNA of the CDR3: TGTGCCAGCAGCCCCGCGACAGGGTATGTTGCAGAGACCCAGTACTTC.

The chain recombines TRBV5-4 with TRBJ2-7, with a weak D call TRBD2 (7 bases). V was trimmed by 3 bases and J by 0 bases, leaving 16 bases between them. The germline CDR1 and CDR2 sequences are SGHNT and YYREEE (reference sequence). The CDR3 runs 16 residues. The CDR3 region has the DNA TGTGCCAGCAGCTCGGGGGGACACCTAGGCTCCTACGAGCAGTACTTC. Protein product: CASSSGGHLGSYEQYF.

The V and J genes are TRBV12-5 and TRBJ2-4, with a weak D call TRBD1 (6 bases). V shed 6 bases and J shed 1 base, with 10 bases lying between them. This CDR3 contains 14 residues. Per germline, CDR1 LGHNT and CDR2 FRNRAP. CDR3 amino acids: CASGRQGAKNIQYF. The CDR3 DNA follows: TGTGCTAGTGGCCGGCAGGGGGCCAAAAACATTCAGTACTTC.

V usage is TRBV5-6 and J usage is TRBJ2-7; 9 bases are shared with TRBD1. Germline V CDR1 and CDR2: SGHDT, YYEEEE. Trimming cost V 6 bases and J 1 base; bases outside gene matches: 5. CDR3 size: 14 residues. CDR3 in amino acids: CASIDGTGSYEQYF. CDR3 DNA: TGTGCCAGCATTGACGGGACAGGGTCCTACGAGCAGTACTTC. Complete variable domain (other parts from reference TRBV5-6 and TRBJ2-7): DAGVTQSPTHLIKTRGQQVTLRCSPKSGHDTVSWYQQALGQGPQFIFQYYEEEERQRGNFPDRFSGHQFPNYSSELNVNALLLGDSALYLCASIDGTGSYEQYFGPGTRLTVT.

This chain connects TRBV20-1 to TRBJ1-1; tentative D call: TRBD1 (6 bases). Germline V gives CDR1 DFQATT, CDR2 SNEGSKA (reference sequence). This CDR3 region has 11 residues. V was trimmed by 3 bases and J by 9 bases, leaving 11 bases between them. CDR3 bases: TGCAGTGCTAGGATGGACAGCCAAGCTTTCTTT. Protein: CSARMDSQAFF.

V is TRBV11-2 and J is TRBJ1-4; TRBD1 is a possible D gene (6 bases). CDR3 length equals 14 residues. Trimming cost V 4 bases and J 6 bases, with 12 bases left between them. Germline-derived CDR1 and CDR2 are SGHAT and FQNNGV. CDR3 bases: TGTGCCAGCAGCTACAGGGTCGGAGATGAAAAACTGTTTTTT. It yields the protein CASSYRVGDEKLFF.